This T cell receptor (beta chain) came from a study of blood T cells in healthy people across ages. Per germline, CDR1 LNHNV and CDR2 YYDKDF (reference sequence). This CDR3 has 15 amino acids. V lost 8 bases, J lost 0 bases, and 11 bases lay in between. The authors ran a second PCR of about 6 to 11 cycles using a sample-barcoded 5' primer and a J-beta primer mix. MiXCR, run by TCRdb on the 5' RACE reads, gives a single entry per CDR3 protein. The sample holds 800,000 or so distinct CDR3 sequences; about 59% are singletons and the top ten take about 27%. Sequences were obtained from blood. The receptor's source is a man aged 25-40 years in good health. This sequence joins TRBV15 and TRBJ2-6; D remains unclear. The CDR3 region has the DNA TGTGCCACCCGAGGTCACCACTCTGGGGCCAACGTCCTGACTTTC. Translating gives CATRGHHSGANVLTF.